This paragraph reports one T cell receptor (beta chain). Its target is unknown. These data are taken from a study of shared clonotypes between healthy human individuals. About the research overall: Those who served as donors were a couple of women and a few men between the ages of 18 and 49. General study points: Clonotypes shared by all four sorted-subset donors had higher generation probabilities than non-shared clonotypes.

V gave up 2 bases and J gave up 4 bases, with 20 bases separating them. The CDR3 spans 17 residues. CDR1 is SGHAT, CDR2 FQDESV, per germline (reference sequence). The table came from immunoSEQ multiplex PCR; TCRdb's copy has only in-frame clones and leaves some out. This table holds around 2.5 million clones, roughly 93% found once. The receptor was isolated from a man aged 18-30 years in good health. Some clones in this sample may be carry-over from other donors' samples. The sample consisted of naive CD4+ T cells from PBMCs. Stated subset: CD45RA+ positively selected. This chain links TRBV11-1 with TRBJ2-5; D is tentatively TRBD1 or TRBD2 (5 bases each). CDR3 coding DNA: TGTGCCAGCAGCTTAAGAGGGACCCTACCGATCGCAGAGACCCAGTACTTC. Amino acids: CASSLRGTLPIAETQYF.